Below are 19 T cell receptor beta chains sequenced from a single sample in a study of Ad26.COV2.S vaccination and SARS-CoV-2 variants. Treatment defined: 15 to 20 received Ad26.COV2.S at low or high dose, single or two shots; five or six received placebo; per-sample allocation not given. The investigators took samples on day 63 after the first vaccine or placebo injection. Data came from immunoSEQ multiplex PCR; TCRdb stores just in-frame clones and leaves some out. Counted here are about 350,000 clones, around 88% occurring once; the ten biggest clones make up approximately 11%. This material consisted of peripheral blood, taken in a trial of Ad26.COV2.S vaccine versus placebo. The origin of the receptors is a person aged 18-65 years who received the Ad26.COV2.S COVID-19 vaccine or a placebo.

This clone is a singleton in its sample. The chain uses TRBV10-1 and TRBJ1-2, with a tentative D call TRBD1 (6 bases). This CDR3 has 13 residues. The germline V and J ends were trimmed by 8 bases and 1 base, with 11 bases remaining between them. From germline, CDR1 is WNHNN and CDR2 SYGVQD (reference sequence). The CDR3 DNA sequence: TGCGCCAGCTCCGGGACACTTAACTATGGCTACACCTTC. This translates into CASSGTLNYGYTF.

V and J are TRBV11-3 and TRBJ2-1; tentative D call: TRBD2 (6 bases). Germline CDR1 reads SGHNT; CDR2 reads YENEEA. Trimming stripped 4 bases from V and 0 bases from J, with 16 bases between. The CDR3 is 17 amino acids. The CDR3 sequence: CASSSGVEGSSYNEQFF. The DNA for the CDR3 is TGTGCCAGCAGCTCGGGGGTCGAGGGGAGCTCCTACAATGAGCAGTTCTTC. Combining the CDR3 with reference TRBV11-3 and TRBJ2-1 gives the whole variable domain EAGVVQSPRYKIIEKKQPVAFWCNPISGHNTLYWYLQNLGQGPELLIRYENEEAVDDSQLPKDRFSAERLKGVDSTLKIQPAELGDSAVYLCASSSGVEGSSYNEQFFGPGTRLTVL.

This clone has only one observation. The chain is built from TRBV6-1 and TRBJ2-7, with 7 positions matching TRBD1. The CDR3 is 14 residues long. Germline lookup yields CDR1 MNHNS and CDR2 SASEGT. V shed 2 bases and J 4 bases; nucleotides not matched to a gene: 5. Here the CDR3 DNA reads TGTGCCAGCAGTGAATCCGACAGGGTATACGAGCAGTACTTC. Amino acid sequence: CASSESDRVYEQYF.

This chain joins TRBV28 and TRBJ1-5, with 8 bases identical to TRBD1. Trimming took 8 bases from V and 4 from J; bases not matched to a gene: 10. Germline CDR1 MDHEN, CDR2 SYDVKM. This CDR3 contains 15 residues. Here the CDR3 DNA reads TGTGCCAGCCATTCGCCGGACAGGGTAAATCAGCCCCAGCATTTT. Encoded protein: CASHSPDRVNQPQHF.

This chain links TRBV4-2 with TRBJ1-2; 8 positions agree with TRBD1. The CDR3 is made up of 13 amino acids. After removal of 3 bases from V and 8 bases from J, the junction contained 5 bases not matched to a gene. Germline V gene data show CDR1 as LGHNA and CDR2 as YNFKEQ. This chain's CDR3 is CASSQDREYGYTF. DNA of the CDR3: TGTGCCAGCAGCCAGGACAGGGAGTACGGCTACACCTTC.

J is TRBJ1-5 and V is TRBV18; D unresolved. Germline CDR1 reads KGHSH; CDR2 reads LQKENI. This CDR3 comprises 14 residues. The V and J ends lost 3 bases and 3 bases respectively, with 9 bases between them. CDR3 sequence reads: CASSPRENNQPQHF. The DNA of the CDR3 is TGTGCCAGCTCACCGAGGGAGAACAATCAGCCCCAGCATTTT.

The chain combines TRBV19 with TRBJ2-2; D might be TRBD1 or TRBD2, each matching 5 bases. The CDR3 is made up of 16 amino acids. V lost 10 bases and J lost 1, with 19 bases in between. Germline V CDR1 and CDR2: LNHDA, SQIVND (reference sequence). As DNA, the CDR3 is TGTGCCACCGAGGCCCGGGGCTATTTGAACACCGGGGAGCTGTTTTTT. It encodes CATEARGYLNTGELFF.

This chain connects TRBV5-4 to TRBJ1-1; 10 nucleotides agree with TRBD1. V shed 4 bases and J 5 bases; nucleotides not matched to a gene: 8. The germline V gene has CDR1 SGHNT and CDR2 YYREEE (reference sequence). This CDR3 has 15 amino acids. CDR3 protein: CASSLQTGGLTEAFF. DNA of the CDR3: TGTGCCAGCAGCCTCCAGACAGGGGGCTTGACTGAAGCTTTCTTT.

The rearrangement uses TRBV5-1 and TRBJ2-1; D gene unclear. Germline CDR1 reads SGHRS; CDR2 reads YFSETQ. The CDR3 is 14 residues long. The ends were cut back, 4 bases at V and 3 bases at J, with 11 bases in the middle. CDR3 region: CASSTELYYNEQFF. The CDR3, as DNA: TGCGCCAGCAGCACCGAGCTCTACTACAATGAGCAGTTCTTC.

The rearrangement links TRBV18 to TRBJ1-1; the D is unclear. The CDR3 consists of 15 residues. V gave up 8 bases and J gave up 3 bases, with 19 bases separating them. Germline V gene lookup returns CDR1 KGHSH and CDR2 LQKENI. The CDR3 nucleotides read TGTGCCAGCCGAAATATCCTGGGGATGGACACTGAAGCTTTCTTT. It yields the protein CASRNILGMDTEAFF.

The CDR3 DNA is TGTGCCAGCAGCCAAGAGGCCGCAAACATTCAGTACTTC. Protein product: CASSQEAANIQYF. The chain carries TRBV4-2 and TRBJ2-4; D not certain. V was clipped by 0 bases and J by 6 bases, with 6 bases between them. Per germline, CDR1 LGHNA and CDR2 YNFKEQ. The CDR3 has 13 amino acids.

The gene calls are TRBV7-7 and TRBJ2-1; TRBD2 might be the D (6 bases). V shed 2 bases and J shed 1 base, with 6 bases lying between them. The V gene's germline CDR1 is SSHAT and CDR2 FNYEAQ (reference sequence). The CDR3 length is 14 residues. This CDR3 reads CASSLSGSYNEQFF. The CDR3 DNA reads as TGTGCCAGCAGCTTAAGCGGGTCCTACAATGAGCAGTTCTTC.

This rearrangement joins TRBV27 to TRBJ2-3, with a possible D match to TRBD2 (7 bases). Germline CDR1 reads MNHEY; CDR2 reads SMNVEV (reference sequence). V lost 0 bases and J 2 bases, leaving 15 bases between the germline ends. The CDR3 extends over 17 amino acids. The CDR3, as DNA: TGTGCCAGCAGTTTATCGAACCGGGGGGCCGTCACAGATACGCAGTATTTT. Residues: CASSLSNRGAVTDTQYF.

V usage is TRBV11-3 and J usage is TRBJ2-3; either TRBD1 or TRBD2 may fit D (6 bases each). The germline gives CDR1 SGHNT, CDR2 YENEEA. The CDR3 has 15 amino acids. V was trimmed by 2 bases and J by 4 bases, leaving 13 bases between them. The CDR3 spells CASSLNGGTSDTQYF. CDR3 DNA: TGTGCCAGCAGCTTAAATGGGGGGACATCAGATACGCAGTATTTT.

The V gene is TRBV13, the J gene TRBJ2-1; 10 nucleotides agree with TRBD2. Germline V CDR1 and CDR2: PRHDT, FYEKMQ (reference sequence). The CDR3 covers 14 residues. Trimming cost V 8 bases and J 7 bases; bases outside gene matches: 8. This CDR3 is CASRAGLAANEQFF. The CDR3 nucleotides are TGTGCCAGCCGAGCCGGACTAGCGGCAAATGAGCAGTTCTTC. The whole variable domain, filled in from reference TRBV13 and TRBJ2-1, reads AAGVIQSPRHLIKEKRETATLKCYPIPRHDTVYWYQQGPGQDPQFLISFYEKMQSDKGSIPDRFSAQQFSDYHSELNMSSLELGDSALYFCASRAGLAANEQFFGPGTRLTVL.

This chain connects TRBV25-1 to TRBJ1-6, with TRBD1 identical over 7 bases. The CDR3 runs 16 residues. The germline V gene has CDR1 MGHDK and CDR2 SYGVNS. Unmatched junction bases numbered 12, after V lost 7 bases and J lost 6 bases. The DNA for the CDR3 is TGTGCCAGCATTAAATCCGGGACAGCCCTTAATTCACCCCTCCACTTT. Translation gives CASIKSGTALNSPLHF.

The rearrangement joins TRBV7-9 to TRBJ2-2; TRBD2 is a possible D gene (5 bases). V lost 4 bases to trimming and J lost 6 bases, with 12 bases between them. CDR3 size: 14 residues. Germline V gene data show CDR1 as SEHNR and CDR2 as FQNEAQ (reference sequence). CDR3 sequence reads: CASSSPVGAGELFF. The CDR3 DNA reads as TGTGCCAGCAGCTCCCCCGTCGGGGCCGGGGAGCTGTTTTTT.

This chain links TRBV4-3 with TRBJ1-2; 9 bases align to TRBD1. The CDR3 loop spans 15 amino acids. Germline CDR1 reads LGHNA; CDR2 reads YSLEER. V lost 2 bases and J lost 4; bases outside the gene matches: 5. CDR3 residues: CASSQRDRAPYGYTF. The DNA of the CDR3 is TGCGCCAGCAGCCAAAGGGACAGGGCCCCCTATGGCTACACCTTC.

This CDR3 is CSAGDNYEQYF. The CDR3 region has the DNA TGCAGTGCTGGCGACAACTACGAGCAGTACTTC. The J gene is TRBJ2-7, the V gene TRBV20-1; D uncertain. The CDR3 has 11 amino acids. V shed 5 bases and J shed 3 bases, with 8 bases lying between them. Germline CDR1 is DFQATT and CDR2 is SNEGSKA (reference sequence).